This T cell receptor beta chain emerged from a study of CD8 T cells in Susac syndrome. Study outcomes and limitations: Clonal expansion of CD8+ cells in Susac peaked in TEMRA cells (and in active patients).

V was shortened by 0 bases and J by 4 bases, with 7 bases between the two germline ends. The CDR3 extends over 13 amino acids. The V gene's germline CDR1 is SGHDT and CDR2 YYEEEE. Patients with Susac syndrome met the recently defined diagnostic criteria for definite or probable disease. Reverse transcription of roughly 0.45 to 1 ug RNA was carried out with random hexamers. TCRdb passed the immunoSEQ multiplex PCR reads through MiXCR, listing each CDR3 protein once. The sample lists about 130,000 distinct CDR3 sequences, more than 90% occurring once. Remarks on this clonotype: Its antigen is not known.

Sequences were obtained from CD8+ T cells from PBMCs. V usage is TRBV5-6 and J usage is TRBJ1-1; D uncertain. This receptor was obtained from a human donor with Susac syndrome. The chain's CDR3 is CASSLVPSTEAFF. The CDR3 nucleotides read TGTGCCAGCAGCTTGGTTCCTAGCACTGAAGCTTTCTTT.